One T cell receptor (beta chain) is described in this entry. Antigen unknown. This sample stems from a study of cytomegalovirus exposure and HLA in healthy donors. Points from the study as a whole: The study listed under 200 cytomegalovirus-associated TCR beta chains.

The PCR was carried out with 60 Vbeta primers and 13 Jbeta primers. The repertoire was sequenced with immunoSEQ multiplex PCR; TCRdb's copy has only in-frame clones and lacks some. The profile shows about 87,000 clones, 70% to 80% of them singletons. The sequenced sample consisted of PBMCs. The sequence derives from a young man in good health and CMV-seropositive.

The CDR3 DNA sequence: TGCGCCAGCAGCTTTGCGGGTCGCTCCACAGATACGCAGTATTTT. Amino acids: CASSFAGRSTDTQYF. The rearrangement joins TRBV5-1 to TRBJ2-3, with TRBD2 as a possible D gene (5 bases). This CDR3 region has 15 residues. V lost 2 bases to trimming and J lost 2 bases, with 12 bases between them. Germline lookup yields CDR1 SGHRS and CDR2 YFSETQ.